This TCR beta chain comes out of a study of cytomegalovirus exposure and HLA in healthy donors. Study-wide background: Of roughly 360 genotyped donors, around 80% grouped in the Caucasian-associated ancestry cluster.

Primers: 60 Vbeta forward and 13 Jbeta reverse. The method was immunoSEQ multiplex PCR; TCRdb's version includes in-frame clones alone and lacks a portion of them. The sample includes tens of thousands of clones, around 79% of them seen just once. From germline, CDR1 is LGHNA and CDR2 YNFKEQ. This CDR3 region has 13 residues. Trimming shortened V by 0 bases and J by 2 bases, and 4 bases separated the two germline ends. The source is a man aged 35-49 years in good health and CMV-seronegative. The chain employs TRBV4-2 and TRBJ1-2; D call uncertain. Material for sequencing was PBMCs. This CDR3 is CASSQDQNYGYTF. The DNA of the CDR3 is TGTGCCAGCAGCCAAGACCAGAACTATGGCTACACCTTC.